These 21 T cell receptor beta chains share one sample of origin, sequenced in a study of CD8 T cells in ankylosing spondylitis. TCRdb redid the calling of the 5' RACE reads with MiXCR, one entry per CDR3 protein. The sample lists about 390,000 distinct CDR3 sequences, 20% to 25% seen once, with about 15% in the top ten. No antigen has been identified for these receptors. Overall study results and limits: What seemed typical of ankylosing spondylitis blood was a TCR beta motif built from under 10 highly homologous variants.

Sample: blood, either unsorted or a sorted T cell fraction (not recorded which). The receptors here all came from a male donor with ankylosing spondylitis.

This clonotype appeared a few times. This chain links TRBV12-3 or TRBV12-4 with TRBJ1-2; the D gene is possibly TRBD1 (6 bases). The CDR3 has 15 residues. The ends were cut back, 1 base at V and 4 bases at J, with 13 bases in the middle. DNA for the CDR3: TGTGCCAGCAGTTTAGGGTCGGGGGGCCTCTATGGCTACACCTTC. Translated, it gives CASSLGSGGLYGYTF.

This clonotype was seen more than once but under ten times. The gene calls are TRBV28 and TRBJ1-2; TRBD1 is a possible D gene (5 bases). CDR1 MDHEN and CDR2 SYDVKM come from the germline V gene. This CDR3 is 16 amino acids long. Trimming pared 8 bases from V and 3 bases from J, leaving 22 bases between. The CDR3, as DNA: TGTGCCAGCCGAAAACCCGGGACGCCCTGGGACTATGGCTACACCTTC. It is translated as CASRKPGTPWDYGYTF.

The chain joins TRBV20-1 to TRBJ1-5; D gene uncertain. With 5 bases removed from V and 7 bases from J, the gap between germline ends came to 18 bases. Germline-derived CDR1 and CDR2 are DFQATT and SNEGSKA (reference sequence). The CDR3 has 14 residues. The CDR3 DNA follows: TGCAGTGCTCATTTGGTAGGGAGGGCCCAGCCCCAGCATTTT. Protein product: CSAHLVGRAQPQHF.

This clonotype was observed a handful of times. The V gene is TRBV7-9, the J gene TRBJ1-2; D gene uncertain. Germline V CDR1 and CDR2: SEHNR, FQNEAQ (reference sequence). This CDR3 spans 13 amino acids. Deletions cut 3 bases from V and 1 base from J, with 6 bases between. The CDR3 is CASSFGVNYGYTF. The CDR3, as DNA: TGTGCCAGCAGCTTCGGGGTTAACTATGGCTACACCTTC.

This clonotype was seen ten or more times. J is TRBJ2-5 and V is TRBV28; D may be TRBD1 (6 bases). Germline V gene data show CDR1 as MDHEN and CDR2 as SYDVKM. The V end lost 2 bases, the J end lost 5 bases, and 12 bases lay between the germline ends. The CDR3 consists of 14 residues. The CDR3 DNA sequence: TGTGCCAGCAGTTTAGGGACAACGTTTGAGACCCAGTACTTC. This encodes CASSLGTTFETQYF.

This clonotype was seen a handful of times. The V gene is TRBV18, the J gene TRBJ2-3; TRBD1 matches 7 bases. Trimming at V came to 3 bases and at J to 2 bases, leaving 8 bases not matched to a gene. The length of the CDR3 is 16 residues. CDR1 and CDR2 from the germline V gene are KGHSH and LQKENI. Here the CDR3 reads CASSPPRTGFTDTQYF. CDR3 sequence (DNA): TGTGCCAGCTCACCCCCCCGGACAGGCTTCACAGATACGCAGTATTTT.

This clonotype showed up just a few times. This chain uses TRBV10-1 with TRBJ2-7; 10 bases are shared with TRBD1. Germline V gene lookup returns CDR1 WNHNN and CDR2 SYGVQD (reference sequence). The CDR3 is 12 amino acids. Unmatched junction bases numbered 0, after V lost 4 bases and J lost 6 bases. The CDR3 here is CASSGDRGEQYF. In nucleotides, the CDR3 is TGCGCCAGCAGTGGGGACAGGGGCGAGCAGTACTTC.

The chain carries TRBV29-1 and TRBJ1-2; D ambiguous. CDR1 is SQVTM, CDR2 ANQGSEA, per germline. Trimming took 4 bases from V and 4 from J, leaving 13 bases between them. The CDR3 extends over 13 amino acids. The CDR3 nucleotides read TGCAGCGTTGCTCGACAATCTAGCTATGGCTACACCTTC. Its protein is CSVARQSSYGYTF.

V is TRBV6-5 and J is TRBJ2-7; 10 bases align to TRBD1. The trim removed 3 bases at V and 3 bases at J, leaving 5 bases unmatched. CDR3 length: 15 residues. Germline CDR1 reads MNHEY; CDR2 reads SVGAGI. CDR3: CASSYAGQGIYEQYF. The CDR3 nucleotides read TGTGCCAGCAGTTATGCGGGACAGGGGATCTACGAGCAGTACTTC.

DNA for the CDR3: TGTGCCAGCAGTTTCTCCCCCCCAGATACGCAGTATTTT. Translating it yields CASSFSPPDTQYF. The chain is built from TRBV28 and TRBJ2-3; D remains ambiguous. V was trimmed by 3 bases and J by 4 bases, leaving 8 bases between them. The CDR3 totals 13 residues. Germline loops: CDR1 MDHEN, CDR2 SYDVKM.

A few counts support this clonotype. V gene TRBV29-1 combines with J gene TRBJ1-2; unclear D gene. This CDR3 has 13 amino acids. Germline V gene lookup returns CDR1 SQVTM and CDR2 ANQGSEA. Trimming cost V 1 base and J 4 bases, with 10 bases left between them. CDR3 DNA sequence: TGCAGCGTTGAAGCGGGTAGAGGCTATGGCTACACCTTC. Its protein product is CSVEAGRGYGYTF.

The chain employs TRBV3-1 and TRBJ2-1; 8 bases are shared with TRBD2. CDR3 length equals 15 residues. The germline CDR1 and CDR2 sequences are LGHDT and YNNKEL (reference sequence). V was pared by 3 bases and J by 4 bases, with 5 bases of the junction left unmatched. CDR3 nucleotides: TGTGCCAGCAGCCATCCTCTAGCGGGTTACAATGAGCAGTTCTTC. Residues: CASSHPLAGYNEQFF.

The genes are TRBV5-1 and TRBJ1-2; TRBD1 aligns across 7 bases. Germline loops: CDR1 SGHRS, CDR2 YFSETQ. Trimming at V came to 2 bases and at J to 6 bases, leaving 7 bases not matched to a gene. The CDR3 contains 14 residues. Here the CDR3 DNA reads TGCGCCAGCAGCTTTGCCGTACAGGGGAATGGCTACACCTTC. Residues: CASSFAVQGNGYTF.

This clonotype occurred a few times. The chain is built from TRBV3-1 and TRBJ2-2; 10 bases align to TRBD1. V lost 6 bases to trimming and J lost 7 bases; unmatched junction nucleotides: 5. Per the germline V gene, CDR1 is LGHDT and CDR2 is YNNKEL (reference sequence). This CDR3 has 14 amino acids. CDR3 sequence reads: CASSSDRGDGELFF. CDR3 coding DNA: TGTGCCAGCAGTTCGGACAGGGGGGACGGGGAGCTGTTTTTT.

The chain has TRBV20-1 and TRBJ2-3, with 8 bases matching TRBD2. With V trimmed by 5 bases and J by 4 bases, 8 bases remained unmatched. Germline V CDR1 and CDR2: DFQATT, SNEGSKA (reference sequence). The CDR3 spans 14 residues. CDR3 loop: CSACGTSPADTQYF. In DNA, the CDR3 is TGCAGTGCTTGCGGGACTAGTCCCGCAGATACGCAGTATTTT.

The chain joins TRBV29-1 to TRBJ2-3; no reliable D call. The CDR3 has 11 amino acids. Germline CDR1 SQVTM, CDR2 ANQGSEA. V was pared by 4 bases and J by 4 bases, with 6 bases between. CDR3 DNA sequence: TGCAGCGTTGTCCTGGCAGATACGCAGTATTTT. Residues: CSVVLADTQYF.

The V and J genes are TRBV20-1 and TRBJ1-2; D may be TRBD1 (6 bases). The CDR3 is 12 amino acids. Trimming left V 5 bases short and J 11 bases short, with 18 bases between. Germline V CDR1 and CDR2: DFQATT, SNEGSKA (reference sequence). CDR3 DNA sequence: TGCAGTGCTCACCTGGGGGCCCTCGGGTACACCTTC. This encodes CSAHLGALGYTF.

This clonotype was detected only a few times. The CDR3 sequence: CSARLAGVVGELFF. As DNA, the CDR3 is TGCAGTGCCAGACTAGCGGGAGTGGTCGGGGAGCTGTTTTTT. This chain links TRBV20-1 with TRBJ2-2; 12 positions agree with TRBD2. The CDR3 covers 14 residues. Germline V lookup: CDR1 DFQATT, CDR2 SNEGSKA (reference sequence). The V and J ends lost 6 bases and 7 bases, in that order; junction bases with no gene match: 6.

Written as DNA, the CDR3 is TGTGCCATCAGTTTGAGACTAGGGGGCTACGAGCAGTACTTC. It specifies CAISLRLGGYEQYF. This sequence joins TRBV10-3 and TRBJ2-7; D possibly uses TRBD1 or TRBD2 (6 bases each). This CDR3 is built from 14 residues. The germline gives CDR1 ENHRY, CDR2 SYGVKD. Between the trimmed V and J ends, which lost 5 bases and 3 bases, there was a span of 14 bases.

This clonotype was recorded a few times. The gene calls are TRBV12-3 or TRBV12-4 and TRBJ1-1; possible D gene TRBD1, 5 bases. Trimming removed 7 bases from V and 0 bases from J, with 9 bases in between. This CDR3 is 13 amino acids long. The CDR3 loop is CASIYRLNTEAFF. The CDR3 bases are TGTGCCAGCATATACAGGTTGAACACTGAAGCTTTCTTT.

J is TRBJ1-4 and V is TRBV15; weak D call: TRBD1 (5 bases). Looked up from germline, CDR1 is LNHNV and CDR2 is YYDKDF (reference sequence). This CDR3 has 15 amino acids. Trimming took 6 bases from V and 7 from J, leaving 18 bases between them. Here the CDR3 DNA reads TGTGCCACCAGTCCCCGACAGCGGCTGGGTGAAAAACTGTTTTTT. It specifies CATSPRQRLGEKLFF.